This T cell receptor (beta chain) was retrieved from a study of CD8 T cells in ankylosing spondylitis. V lost 6 bases to trimming and J lost 8 bases; unmatched junction nucleotides: 7. CDR3 size: 14 residues. Germline CDR1 is DFQATT and CDR2 is SNEGSKA (reference sequence). In the case of this clonotype: What it recognizes is unknown.

Libraries for TCR beta were made by quantitative 5'-RACE with molecular barcodes. TCRdb redid the calling of the 5' RACE reads with MiXCR, one entry per CDR3 protein. The table lists approximately 300,000 distinct CDR3 sequences, around 21% of them singletons, with about 4% in the top ten. Points from the study as a whole: Made up of about eight highly homologous variants, a TCR beta motif appeared characteristic of ankylosing spondylitis blood. Disease-linked clones reportedly showed significant enrichment in matched ankylosing spondylitis synovial fluid. A number of the motif variants had already been described in reactive arthritis synovial fluid and blood.

V is TRBV20-1 and J is TRBJ2-1, with 13 bases lining up with TRBD2. Sequencing was performed on blood, either unsorted or a sorted T cell fraction (not recorded which). The clonotype was recovered from a female donor with ankylosing spondylitis or in good health (not recorded which). The CDR3, as DNA: TGCAGTGCCCCGGGACTAGCGGGATGGGATGAGCAGTTCTTC. It encodes CSAPGLAGWDEQFF.